At least ten counts were recorded for the clone carrying this T cell receptor beta chain. The target antigen is unknown. Time point meaning: persistent/refractory GD, antithyroid drugs over 5 years with positive TRAb. PBMCs provided the RNA from which the TCR library was made. This CDR3 has 13 residues. CDR1 is SNHLY and CDR2 is FYNNEI in the germline V gene. Trimming left V 8 bases short and J 7 bases short, with 15 bases between. With iRepertoire HTBI primers and Arm-PCR of CDR3 regions, TCR beta libraries were built. TCRdb itself ran the multiplex PCR reads through MiXCR, one entry per CDR3 protein. The table shows a few hundred thousand distinct CDR3 sequences, with about 20% occurring only once. The sample is drawn from a study of regulatory T cells in long-lasting Graves disease. Study findings and constraints: Persistent cases of Graves' showed reduced TCR diversity relative to newly diagnosed patients.

J is TRBJ1-5 and V is TRBV2; D possibly corresponds to TRBD1 (5 bases). This sequence originates from a female donor with Graves disease. Here the sequenced sample was peripheral blood mononuclear cells (PBMCs), taken when the disease was refractory, from a patient treated with antithyroid drugs. The CDR3 bases are TGTGCCAGCCTTCTGCGGGGGGGACAGCCCCAGCATTTT. As protein: CASLLRGGQPQHF.